These 7 T cell receptor gamma chains came from one sample sequenced in a study of gamma delta lymphoproliferative disorders and STAT genes. Sequencing used genomic DNA taken from PBMCs of patients and controls. TCRdb reanalysed the multiplex PCR reads via CATT. This sample yields about 1,200 gamma-chain clones, of which 14% to 15% are seen a single time; roughly 18% belongs to the top ten. Sequenced sample: blood. The receptors come from a human donor in good health.

Judged by abundance, this clone is large. The genes are TRGV10 and TRGJ1 or TRGJ2. In the absence of a J gene in TCRdb, the DNA was matched to germline to assign it here. TRGV10 is treated as an ORF (open reading frame) with a function not yet certain. The CDR3 spans 11 residues. V lost 12 bases and J lost 6; bases outside the gene matches: 9. The CDR3 coding sequence is TGTGCTGCCCAATACCGTTATAAGAAACTCTTT. Its translation is CAAQYRYKKLF.

Within the sample, this clone is medium-sized. The chain couples TRGV8 to TRGJ1 or TRGJ2. Assignment of the J gene here rests on matching the DNA to germline, because TCRdb gives none. Germline trimming cut 9 bases from V and 6 bases from J; bases unmatched to any gene: 8. The length of the CDR3 is 11 residues. Germline V gene sequence: CDR1 VENAVY, CDR2 YDSYNSRV. The CDR3 protein is CATPPCYKKLF. DNA of the CDR3: TGTGCCACCCCACCGTGTTATAAGAAACTCTTT.

In its sample, this clone is medium-sized. With the J gene uncalled, the V gene is TRGV9. Germline loops: CDR1 GITISATS, CDR2 ISYDGTV (reference sequence). The CDR3 loop spans 10 amino acids. The CDR3, as DNA: TGTGCCTTGTGGGAGGTGCTGGAACTCTTT. It yields the protein CALWEVLELF.

In the case of this clone: TCRdb's entry gives the protein of a much larger clone, which mismatches this DNA's translation at residue 4, likely from a read error; the protein reported here is translated from the DNA. CDR3 sequence reads: CTTAPAGLGTYYKKLF. As DNA, the CDR3 is TGTACCACTGCGCCTGCTGGATTAGGCACTTATTATAAGAAACTCTTT. V gene TRGV11 combines with J gene TRGJ1 or TRGJ2. The J gene is absent in TCRdb and was assigned here via DNA matching to germline. TRGV11 is an ORF, with its function uncertain. CDR3 length equals 16 residues.

This clone is medium-sized. The chain employs TRGV3 and TRGJ1 or TRGJ2. The J gene was not available in TCRdb and was assigned here by matching the DNA to germline segments. Trimming removed 0 bases from V and 2 bases from J; junction bases left unmatched: 10. Germline V lookup: CDR1 VTNTFY, CDR2 YDVSTARD (reference sequence). This CDR3 has 16 residues. CDR3 sequence: CATWDRQVYYYYKKLF. The DNA of the CDR3 is TGTGCCACCTGGGACAGGCAGGTATATTATTATTATAAGAAACTCTTT.

This clone counts as medium-sized. This chain joins TRGV1 and TRGJ1 or TRGJ2. TCRdb supplies no J gene; here it was assigned by aligning the nucleotide sequence to germline. TRGV1 is classed as an ORF, of uncertain function. The length of the CDR3 is 14 residues. The ends lost 0 bases at V and 1 base at J; junction bases unmatched: 3. CDR3 sequence (DNA): TGTGCCACCTGGGACAGGCCAAATTATTATAAGAAACTCTTT. It translates to CATWDRPNYYKKLF.

This clone is labeled medium-sized. The J gene is TRGJ1 or TRGJ2, the V gene TRGV4. TCRdb does not report a J gene; here it was assigned by matching the DNA to germline references. The trim removed 0 bases at V and 7 bases at J, leaving 6 bases unmatched. This CDR3 is 13 amino acids long. Per germline, CDR1 EGSTGY and CDR2 YDSYTSSV. CDR3 DNA: TGTGCCACCTGGGATGGGGAGGGATATAAGAAACTCTTT. It is translated as CATWDGEGYKKLF.